Following are 4 T cell receptor beta chains from one sample sequenced in a study of cytomegalovirus exposure and HLA in healthy donors. PCR primers comprised 60 Vbeta and 13 Jbeta primers. The protocol was immunoSEQ multiplex PCR, while the TCRdb copy is restricted to in-frame clones and leaves out a portion. The repertoire holds under 200,000 clones, with 82% as singletons. The sample was PBMCs. These TCRs come from a male donor in good health and CMV-seronegative.

This chain uses TRBV15 with TRBJ1-6; D call uncertain. Trimming took off 6 bases at V and 10 bases at J, with 31 bases between the two ends. Per germline, CDR1 LNHNV and CDR2 YYDKDF (reference sequence). The CDR3 totals 19 residues. CDR3 sequence: CATSISTYAGKRGESPLHF. In nucleotides, the CDR3 is TGTGCCACCAGTATATCGACGTACGCGGGGAAACGGGGTGAGTCACCCCTCCACTTT.

Here the CDR3 reads CASSDSSSYEQYF. The CDR3 DNA sequence: TGCGCCAGCAGTGATTCGTCCTCCTACGAGCAGTACTTC. This rearrangement joins TRBV10-2 to TRBJ2-7; D uncertain. V lost 3 bases, J lost 0 bases, and 6 bases lay in between. Germline V CDR1 and CDR2: WSHSY, SAAADI. The CDR3 length is 13 residues.

This chain links TRBV27 with TRBJ1-6; TRBD1 aligns across 8 bases. The J segment lost 7 bases and the V segment lost 5 bases, leaving 4 bases of the junction unmatched. The CDR3 has 14 residues. Germline V gene data show CDR1 as MNHEY and CDR2 as SMNVEV (reference sequence). The CDR3 reads CASSRGQVNSPLHF. The CDR3 DNA follows: TGTGCCAGCAGTCGGGGACAGGTAAATTCACCCCTCCACTTT.

This clone has only one observation. The chain links TRBV7-2 to TRBJ2-7, with 9 bases aligning to TRBD1. The germline gives CDR1 SGHTA, CDR2 FQGNSA. V was pared by 5 bases and J by 3 bases, with 5 bases of the junction left unmatched. CDR3 length: 14 amino acids. For the CDR3, the DNA is TGTGCCAGCAGCCTGCGACAGGGGGGCTACGAGCAGTACTTC. Translated: CASSLRQGGYEQYF.